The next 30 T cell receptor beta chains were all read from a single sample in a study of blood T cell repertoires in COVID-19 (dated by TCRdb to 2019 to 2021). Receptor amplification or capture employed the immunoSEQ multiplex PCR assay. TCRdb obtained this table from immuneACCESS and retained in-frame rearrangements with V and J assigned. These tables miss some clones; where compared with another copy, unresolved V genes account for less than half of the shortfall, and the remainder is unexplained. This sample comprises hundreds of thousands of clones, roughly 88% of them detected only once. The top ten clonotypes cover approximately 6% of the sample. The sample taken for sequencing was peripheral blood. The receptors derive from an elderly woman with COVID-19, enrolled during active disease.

The CDR3 bases are TGTGCCAGCAGCTTAGACACGACTAACTATGGCTACACCTTC. Translating gives CASSLDTTNYGYTF. The chain uses TRBV7-9 and TRBJ1-2; D remains unclear. Between the trimmed V and J ends, which lost 1 base and 0 bases, there was a span of 6 bases. The CDR3 loop spans 14 amino acids. Germline lookup yields CDR1 SEHNR and CDR2 FQNEAQ (reference sequence).

The CDR3 region is CASSYGHRVSGTDTQYF. The DNA of the CDR3 is TGTGCCAGCAGTTACGGTCACAGGGTGTCGGGCACAGATACGCAGTATTTT. The chain couples TRBV6-2 or TRBV6-3 to TRBJ2-3; D may be TRBD1 (6 bases). The CDR3 consists of 17 residues. Germline CDR1 and CDR2: MNHEY and SVGEGT. V lost 2 bases, J lost 1 base, and 16 bases lay in between.

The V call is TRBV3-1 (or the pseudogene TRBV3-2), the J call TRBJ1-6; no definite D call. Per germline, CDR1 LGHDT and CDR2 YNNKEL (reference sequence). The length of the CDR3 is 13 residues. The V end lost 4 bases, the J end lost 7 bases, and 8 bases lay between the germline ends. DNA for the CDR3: TGTGCCAGCAGCCCGCTGGGCAATTCACCCCTCCACTTT. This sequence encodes CASSPLGNSPLHF.

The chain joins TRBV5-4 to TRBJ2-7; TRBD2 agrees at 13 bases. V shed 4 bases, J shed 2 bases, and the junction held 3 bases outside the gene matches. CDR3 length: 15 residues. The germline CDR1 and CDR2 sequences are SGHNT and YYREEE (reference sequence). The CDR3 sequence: CASSLTSGGAYEQYF. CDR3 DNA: TGTGCCAGCAGCCTAACTAGCGGGGGGGCCTACGAGCAGTACTTC.

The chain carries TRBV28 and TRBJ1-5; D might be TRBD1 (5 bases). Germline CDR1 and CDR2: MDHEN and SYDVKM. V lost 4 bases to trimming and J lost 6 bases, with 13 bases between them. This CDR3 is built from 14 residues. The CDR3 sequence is CASSWGGTGQPQHF. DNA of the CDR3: TGTGCCAGCAGTTGGGGCGGGACGGGTCAGCCCCAGCATTTT.

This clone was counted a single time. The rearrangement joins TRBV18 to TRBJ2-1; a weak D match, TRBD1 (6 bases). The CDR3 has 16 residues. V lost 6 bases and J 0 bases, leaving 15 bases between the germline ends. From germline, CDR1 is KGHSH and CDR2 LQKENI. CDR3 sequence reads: CASSRNVGGSYNEQFF. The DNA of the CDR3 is TGTGCCAGCTCTCGAAACGTAGGGGGCTCCTACAATGAGCAGTTCTTC.

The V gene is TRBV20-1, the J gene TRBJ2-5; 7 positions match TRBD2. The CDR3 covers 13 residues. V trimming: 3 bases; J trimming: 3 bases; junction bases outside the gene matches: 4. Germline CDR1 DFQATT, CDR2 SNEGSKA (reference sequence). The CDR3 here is CSASLAGEETQYF. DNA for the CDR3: TGCAGTGCTAGTTTGGCGGGGGAAGAGACCCAGTACTTC.

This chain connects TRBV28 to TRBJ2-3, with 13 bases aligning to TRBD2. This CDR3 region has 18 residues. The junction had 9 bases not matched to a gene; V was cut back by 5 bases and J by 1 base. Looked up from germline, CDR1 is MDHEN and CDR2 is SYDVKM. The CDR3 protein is CASSPLTSGGFGTDTQYF. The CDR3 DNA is TGTGCCAGCAGTCCCCTGACTAGCGGGGGGTTCGGCACAGATACGCAGTATTTT.

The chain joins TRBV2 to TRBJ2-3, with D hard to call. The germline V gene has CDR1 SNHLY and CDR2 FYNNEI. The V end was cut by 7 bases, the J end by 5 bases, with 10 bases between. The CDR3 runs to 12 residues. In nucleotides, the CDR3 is TGTGCCAGCACCCCCGTCCGAGATACGCAGTATTTT. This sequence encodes CASTPVRDTQYF.

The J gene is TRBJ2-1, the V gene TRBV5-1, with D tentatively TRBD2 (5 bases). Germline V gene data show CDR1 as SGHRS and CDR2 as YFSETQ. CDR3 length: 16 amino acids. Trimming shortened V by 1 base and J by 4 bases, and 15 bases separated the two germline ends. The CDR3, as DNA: TGCGCCAGCAGCTTGAGCGGCCCAGAACAATACAATGAGCAGTTCTTC. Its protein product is CASSLSGPEQYNEQFF.

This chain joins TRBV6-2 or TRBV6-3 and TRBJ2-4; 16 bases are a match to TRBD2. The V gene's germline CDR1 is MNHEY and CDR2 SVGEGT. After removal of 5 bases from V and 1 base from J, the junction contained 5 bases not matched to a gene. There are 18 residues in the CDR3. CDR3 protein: CASSAPGLAGGAKNIQYF. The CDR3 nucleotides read TGTGCCAGCAGTGCCCCGGGACTAGCGGGGGGGGCCAAAAACATTCAGTACTTC.

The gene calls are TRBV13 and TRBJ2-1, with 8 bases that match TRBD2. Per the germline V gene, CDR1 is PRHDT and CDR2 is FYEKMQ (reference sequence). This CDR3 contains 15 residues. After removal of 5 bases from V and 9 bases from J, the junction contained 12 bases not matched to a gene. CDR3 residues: CASSNSGERGCEQFF. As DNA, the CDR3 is TGTGCCAGCAGCAACTCAGGGGAGCGGGGGTGTGAGCAGTTCTTC.

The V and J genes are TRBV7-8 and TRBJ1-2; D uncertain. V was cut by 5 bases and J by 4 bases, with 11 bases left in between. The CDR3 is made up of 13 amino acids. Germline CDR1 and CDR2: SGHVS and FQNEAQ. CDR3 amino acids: CASSSGYSYGYTF. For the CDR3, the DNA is TGTGCCAGCAGCAGCGGGTACAGCTATGGCTACACCTTC.

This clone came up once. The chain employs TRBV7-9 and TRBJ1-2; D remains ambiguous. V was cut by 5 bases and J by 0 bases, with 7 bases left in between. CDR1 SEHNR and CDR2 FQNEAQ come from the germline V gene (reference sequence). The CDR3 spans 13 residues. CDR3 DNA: TGTGCCAGCAGCCGCGCTGCTAACTATGGCTACACCTTC. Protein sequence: CASSRAANYGYTF.

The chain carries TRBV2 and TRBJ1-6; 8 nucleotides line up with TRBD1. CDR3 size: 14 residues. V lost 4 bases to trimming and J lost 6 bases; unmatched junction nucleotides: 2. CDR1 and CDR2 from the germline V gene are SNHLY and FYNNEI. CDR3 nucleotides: TGTGCCAGCAGTGGGACAGGGCGTAATTCACCCCTCCACTTT. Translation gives CASSGTGRNSPLHF.

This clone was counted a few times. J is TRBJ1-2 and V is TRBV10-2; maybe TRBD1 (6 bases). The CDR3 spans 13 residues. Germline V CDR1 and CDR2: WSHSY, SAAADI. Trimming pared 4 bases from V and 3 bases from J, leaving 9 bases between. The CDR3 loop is CASSATGYYGYTF. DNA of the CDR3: TGCGCCAGCAGTGCGACAGGTTACTATGGCTACACCTTC.

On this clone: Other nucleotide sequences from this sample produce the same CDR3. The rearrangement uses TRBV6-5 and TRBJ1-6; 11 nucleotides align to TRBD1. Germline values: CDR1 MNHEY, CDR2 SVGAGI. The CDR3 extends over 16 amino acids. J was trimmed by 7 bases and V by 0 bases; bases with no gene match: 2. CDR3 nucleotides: TGTGCCAGCAGTTACTCCGGGACAGGGGGAAATTCACCCCTCCACTTT. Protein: CASSYSGTGGNSPLHF.

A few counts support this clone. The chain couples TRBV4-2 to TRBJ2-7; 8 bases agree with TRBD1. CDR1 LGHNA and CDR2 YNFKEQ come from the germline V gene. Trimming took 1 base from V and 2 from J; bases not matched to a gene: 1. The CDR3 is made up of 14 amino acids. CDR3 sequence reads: CASSQGQGTYEQYF. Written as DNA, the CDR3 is TGTGCCAGCAGCCAAGGACAGGGGACCTACGAGCAGTACTTC.

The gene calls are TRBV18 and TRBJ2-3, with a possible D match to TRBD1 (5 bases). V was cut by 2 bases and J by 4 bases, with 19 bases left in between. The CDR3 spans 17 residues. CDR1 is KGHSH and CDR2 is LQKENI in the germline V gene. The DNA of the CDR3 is TGTGCCAGCTCACCAAGGGCTCAGGGCGCTGGTTCAGATACGCAGTATTTT. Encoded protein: CASSPRAQGAGSDTQYF.

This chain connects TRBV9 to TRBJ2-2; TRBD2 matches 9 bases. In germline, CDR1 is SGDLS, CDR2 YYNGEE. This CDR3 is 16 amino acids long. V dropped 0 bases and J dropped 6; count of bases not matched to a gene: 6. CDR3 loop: CASSVGLAAPAGELFF. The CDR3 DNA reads TGTGCCAGCAGCGTAGGACTAGCGGCTCCGGCCGGGGAGCTGTTTTTT.

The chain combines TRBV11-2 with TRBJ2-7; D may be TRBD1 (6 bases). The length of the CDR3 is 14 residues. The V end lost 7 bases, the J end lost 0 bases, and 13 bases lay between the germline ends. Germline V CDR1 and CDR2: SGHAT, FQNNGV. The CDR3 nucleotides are TGTGCCAGCAATCCACAGGGAAGCTCCTACGAGCAGTACGTC. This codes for CASNPQGSSYEQYV.

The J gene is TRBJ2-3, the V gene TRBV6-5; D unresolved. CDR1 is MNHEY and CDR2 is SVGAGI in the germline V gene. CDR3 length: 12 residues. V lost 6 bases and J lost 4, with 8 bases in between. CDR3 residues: CASSSWPDTQYF. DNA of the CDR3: TGTGCCAGCAGCTCCTGGCCAGATACGCAGTATTTT.

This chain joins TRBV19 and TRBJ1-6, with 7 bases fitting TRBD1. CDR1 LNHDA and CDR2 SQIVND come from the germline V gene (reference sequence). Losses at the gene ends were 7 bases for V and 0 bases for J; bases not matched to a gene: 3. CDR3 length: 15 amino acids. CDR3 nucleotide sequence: TGTGCCAGTACGAGGGACAGCTCCTATAATTCACCCCTCCACTTT. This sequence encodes CASTRDSSYNSPLHF.

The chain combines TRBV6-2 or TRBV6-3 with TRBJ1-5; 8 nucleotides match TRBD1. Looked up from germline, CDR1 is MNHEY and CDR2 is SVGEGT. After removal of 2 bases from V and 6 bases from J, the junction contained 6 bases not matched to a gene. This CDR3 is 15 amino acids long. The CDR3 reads CASSYLQGVGQPQHF. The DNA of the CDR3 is TGTGCCAGCAGTTACCTACAGGGGGTAGGTCAGCCCCAGCATTTT.

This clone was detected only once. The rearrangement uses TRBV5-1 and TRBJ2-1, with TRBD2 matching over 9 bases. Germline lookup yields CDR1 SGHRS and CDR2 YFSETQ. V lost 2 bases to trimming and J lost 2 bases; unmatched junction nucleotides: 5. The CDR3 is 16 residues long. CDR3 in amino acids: CASSFQAGGPYNEQFF. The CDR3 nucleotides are TGCGCCAGCAGCTTCCAAGCGGGGGGTCCCTACAATGAGCAGTTCTTC.

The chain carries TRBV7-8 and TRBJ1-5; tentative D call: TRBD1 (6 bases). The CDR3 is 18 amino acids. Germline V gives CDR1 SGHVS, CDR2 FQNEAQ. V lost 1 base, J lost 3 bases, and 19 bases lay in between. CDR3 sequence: CASSLVYGRDRPNQPQHF. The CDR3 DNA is TGTGCCAGCAGCTTAGTCTATGGGAGAGACAGGCCCAATCAGCCCCAGCATTTT.

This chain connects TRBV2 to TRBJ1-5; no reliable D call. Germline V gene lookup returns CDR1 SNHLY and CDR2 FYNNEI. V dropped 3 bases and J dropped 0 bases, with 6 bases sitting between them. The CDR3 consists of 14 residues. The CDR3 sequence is CASSDSFSNQPQHF. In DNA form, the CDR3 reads TGTGCCAGCAGTGATAGCTTTAGCAATCAGCCCCAGCATTTT.

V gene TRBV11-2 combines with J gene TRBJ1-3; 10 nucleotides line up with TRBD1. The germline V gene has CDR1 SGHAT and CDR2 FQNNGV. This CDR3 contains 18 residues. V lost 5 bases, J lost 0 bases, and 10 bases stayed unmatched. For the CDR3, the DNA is TGTGCCAGCAGCCCGACCCCTGGACAGGGGGTCTCTGGAAACACCATATATTTT. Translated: CASSPTPGQGVSGNTIYF. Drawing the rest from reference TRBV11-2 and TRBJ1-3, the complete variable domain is EAGVAQSPRYKIIEKRQSVAFWCNPISGHATLYWYQQILGQGPKLLIQFQNNGVVDDSQLPKDRFSAERLKGVDSTLKIQPAKLEDSAVYLCASSPTPGQGVSGNTIYFGEGSWLTVV.

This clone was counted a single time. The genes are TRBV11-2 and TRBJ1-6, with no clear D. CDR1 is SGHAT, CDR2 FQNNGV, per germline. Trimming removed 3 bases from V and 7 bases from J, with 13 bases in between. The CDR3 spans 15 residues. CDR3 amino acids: CASSFYVQANSPLHF. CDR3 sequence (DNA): TGTGCCAGCAGCTTCTATGTCCAGGCAAATTCACCCCTCCACTTT.

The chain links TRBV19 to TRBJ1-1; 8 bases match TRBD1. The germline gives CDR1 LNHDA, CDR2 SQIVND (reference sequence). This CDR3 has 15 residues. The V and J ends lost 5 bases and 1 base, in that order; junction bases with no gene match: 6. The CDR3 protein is CASSPGQDWNTEAFF. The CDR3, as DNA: TGTGCCAGTAGTCCGGGACAGGACTGGAACACTGAAGCTTTCTTT.